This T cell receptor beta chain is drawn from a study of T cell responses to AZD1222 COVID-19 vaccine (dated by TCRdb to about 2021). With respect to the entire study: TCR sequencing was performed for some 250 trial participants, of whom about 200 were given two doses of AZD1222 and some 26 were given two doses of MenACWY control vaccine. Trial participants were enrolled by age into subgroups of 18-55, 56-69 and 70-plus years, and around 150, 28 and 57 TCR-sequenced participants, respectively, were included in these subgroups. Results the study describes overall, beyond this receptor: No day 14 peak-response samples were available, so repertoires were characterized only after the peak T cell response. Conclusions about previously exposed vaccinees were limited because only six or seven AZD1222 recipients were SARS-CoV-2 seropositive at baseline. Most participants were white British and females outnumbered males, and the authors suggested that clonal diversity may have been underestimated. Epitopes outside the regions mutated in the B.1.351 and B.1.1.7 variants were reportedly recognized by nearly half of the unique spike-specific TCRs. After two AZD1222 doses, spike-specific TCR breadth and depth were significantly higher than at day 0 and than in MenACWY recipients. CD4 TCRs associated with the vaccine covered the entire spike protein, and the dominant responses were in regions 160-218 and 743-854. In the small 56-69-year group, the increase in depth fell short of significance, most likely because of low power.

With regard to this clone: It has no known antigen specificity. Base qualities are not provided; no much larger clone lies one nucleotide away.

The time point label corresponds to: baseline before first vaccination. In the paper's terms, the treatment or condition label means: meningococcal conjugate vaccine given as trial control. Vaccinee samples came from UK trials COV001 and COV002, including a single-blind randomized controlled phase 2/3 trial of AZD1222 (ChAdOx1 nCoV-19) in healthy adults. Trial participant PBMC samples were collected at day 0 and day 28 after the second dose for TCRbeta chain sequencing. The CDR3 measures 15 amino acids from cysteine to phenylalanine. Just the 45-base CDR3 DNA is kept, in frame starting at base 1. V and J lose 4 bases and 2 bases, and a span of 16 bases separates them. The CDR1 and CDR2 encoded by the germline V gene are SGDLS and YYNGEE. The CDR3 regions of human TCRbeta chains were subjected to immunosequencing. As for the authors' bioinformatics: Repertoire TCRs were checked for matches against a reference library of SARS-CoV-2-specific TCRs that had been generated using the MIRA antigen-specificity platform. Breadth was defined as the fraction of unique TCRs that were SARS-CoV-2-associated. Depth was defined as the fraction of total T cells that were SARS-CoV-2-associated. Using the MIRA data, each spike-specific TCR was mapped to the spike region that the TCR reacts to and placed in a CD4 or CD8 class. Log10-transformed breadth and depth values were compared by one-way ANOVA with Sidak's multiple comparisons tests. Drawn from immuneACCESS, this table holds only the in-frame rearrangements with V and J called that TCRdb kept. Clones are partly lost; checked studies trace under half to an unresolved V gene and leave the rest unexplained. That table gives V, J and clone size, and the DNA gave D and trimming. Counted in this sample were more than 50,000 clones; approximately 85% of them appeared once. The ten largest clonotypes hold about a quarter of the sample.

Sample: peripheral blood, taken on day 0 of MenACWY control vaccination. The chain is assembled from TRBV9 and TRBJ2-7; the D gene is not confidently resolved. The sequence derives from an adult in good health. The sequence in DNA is TGTGCCAGCAGCCGAACAAGTCACCCCACCTACGAGCAGTACTTC. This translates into CASSRTSHPTYEQYF. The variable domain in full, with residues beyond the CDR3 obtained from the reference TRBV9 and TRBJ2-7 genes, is DSGVTQTPKHLITATGQRVTLRCSPRSGDLSVYWYQQSLDQGLQFLIQYYNGEERAKGNILERFSAQQFPDLHSELNLSSLELGDSALYFCASSRTSHPTYEQYFGPGTRLTVT.